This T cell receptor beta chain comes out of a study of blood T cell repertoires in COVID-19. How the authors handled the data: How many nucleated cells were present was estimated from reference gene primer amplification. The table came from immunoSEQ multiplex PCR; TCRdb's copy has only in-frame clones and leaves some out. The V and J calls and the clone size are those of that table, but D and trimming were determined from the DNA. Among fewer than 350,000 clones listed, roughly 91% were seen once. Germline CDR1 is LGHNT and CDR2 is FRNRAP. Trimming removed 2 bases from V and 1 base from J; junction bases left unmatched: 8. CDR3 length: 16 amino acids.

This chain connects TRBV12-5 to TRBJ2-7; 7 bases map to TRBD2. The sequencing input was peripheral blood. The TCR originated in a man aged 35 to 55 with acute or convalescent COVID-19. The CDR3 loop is CASGLRSGGESYEQYF. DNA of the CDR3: TGTGCTAGTGGTTTGAGATCGGGGGGAGAATCCTACGAGCAGTACTTC.